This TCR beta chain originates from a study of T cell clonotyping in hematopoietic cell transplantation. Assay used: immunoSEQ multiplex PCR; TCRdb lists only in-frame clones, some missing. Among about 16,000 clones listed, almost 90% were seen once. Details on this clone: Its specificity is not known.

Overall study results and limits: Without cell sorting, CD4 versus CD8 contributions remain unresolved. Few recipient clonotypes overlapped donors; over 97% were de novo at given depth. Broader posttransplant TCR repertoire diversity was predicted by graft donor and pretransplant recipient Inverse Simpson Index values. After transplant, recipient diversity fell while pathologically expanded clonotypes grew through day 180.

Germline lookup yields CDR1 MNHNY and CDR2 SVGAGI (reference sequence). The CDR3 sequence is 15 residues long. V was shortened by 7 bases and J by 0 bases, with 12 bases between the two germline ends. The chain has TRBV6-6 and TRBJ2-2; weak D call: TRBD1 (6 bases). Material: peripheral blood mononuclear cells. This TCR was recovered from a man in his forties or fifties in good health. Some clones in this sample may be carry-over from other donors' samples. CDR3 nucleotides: TGTGCCAGCAATAGAGACAGGTCGAACACCGGGGAGCTGTTTTTT. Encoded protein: CASNRDRSNTGELFF.